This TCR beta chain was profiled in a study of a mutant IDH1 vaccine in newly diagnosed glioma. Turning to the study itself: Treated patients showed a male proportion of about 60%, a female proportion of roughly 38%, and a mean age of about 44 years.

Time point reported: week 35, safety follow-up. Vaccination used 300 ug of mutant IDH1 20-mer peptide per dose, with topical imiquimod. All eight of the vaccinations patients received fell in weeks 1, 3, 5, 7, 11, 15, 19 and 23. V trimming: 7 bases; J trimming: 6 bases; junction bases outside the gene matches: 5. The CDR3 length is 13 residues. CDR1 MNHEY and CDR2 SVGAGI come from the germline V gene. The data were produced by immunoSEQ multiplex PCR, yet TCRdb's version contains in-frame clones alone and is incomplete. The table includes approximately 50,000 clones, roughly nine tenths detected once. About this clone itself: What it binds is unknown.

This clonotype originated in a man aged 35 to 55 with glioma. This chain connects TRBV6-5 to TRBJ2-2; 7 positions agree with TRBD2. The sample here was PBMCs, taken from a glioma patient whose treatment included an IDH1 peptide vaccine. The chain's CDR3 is CASTSGRAGELFF. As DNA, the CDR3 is TGTGCCAGCACCTCAGGGAGGGCCGGGGAGCTGTTTTTT.